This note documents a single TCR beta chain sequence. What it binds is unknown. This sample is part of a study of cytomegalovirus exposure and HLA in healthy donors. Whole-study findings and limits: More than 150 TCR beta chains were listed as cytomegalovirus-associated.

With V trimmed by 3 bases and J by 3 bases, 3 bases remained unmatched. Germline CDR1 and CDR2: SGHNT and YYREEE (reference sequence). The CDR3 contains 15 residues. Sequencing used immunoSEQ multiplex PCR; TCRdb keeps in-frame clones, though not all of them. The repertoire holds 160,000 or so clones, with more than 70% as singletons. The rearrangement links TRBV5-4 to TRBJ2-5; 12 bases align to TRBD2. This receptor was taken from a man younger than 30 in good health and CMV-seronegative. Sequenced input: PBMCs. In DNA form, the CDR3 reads TGTGCCAGCAGCTCGACTAGCGGGAGCAAAGAGACCCAGTACTTC. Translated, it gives CASSSTSGSKETQYF.